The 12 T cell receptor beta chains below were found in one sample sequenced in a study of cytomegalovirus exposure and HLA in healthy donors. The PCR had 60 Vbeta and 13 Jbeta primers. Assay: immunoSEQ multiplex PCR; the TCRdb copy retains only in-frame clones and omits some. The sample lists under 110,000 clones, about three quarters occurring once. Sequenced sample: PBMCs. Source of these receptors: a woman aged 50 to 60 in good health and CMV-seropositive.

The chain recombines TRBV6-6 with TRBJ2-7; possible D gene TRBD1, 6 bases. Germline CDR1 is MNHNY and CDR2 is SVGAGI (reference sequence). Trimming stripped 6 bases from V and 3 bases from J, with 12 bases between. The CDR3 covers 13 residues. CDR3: CASSTDRFYEQYF. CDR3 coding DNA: TGTGCCAGCAGCACGGACAGATTCTACGAGCAGTACTTC.

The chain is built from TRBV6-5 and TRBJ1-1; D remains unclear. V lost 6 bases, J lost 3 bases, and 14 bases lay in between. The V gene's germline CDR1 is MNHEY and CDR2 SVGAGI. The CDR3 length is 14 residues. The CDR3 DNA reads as TGTGCCAGCAGGGGCCCTTACCTGGACACTGAAGCTTTCTTT. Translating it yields CASRGPYLDTEAFF.

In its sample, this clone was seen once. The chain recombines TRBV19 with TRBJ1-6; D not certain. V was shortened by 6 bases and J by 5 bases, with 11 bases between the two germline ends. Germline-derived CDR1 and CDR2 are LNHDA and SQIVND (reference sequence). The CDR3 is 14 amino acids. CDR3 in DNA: TGTGCCAGTAGGTCCGGGGTCCATAATTCACCCCTCCACTTT. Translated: CASRSGVHNSPLHF.

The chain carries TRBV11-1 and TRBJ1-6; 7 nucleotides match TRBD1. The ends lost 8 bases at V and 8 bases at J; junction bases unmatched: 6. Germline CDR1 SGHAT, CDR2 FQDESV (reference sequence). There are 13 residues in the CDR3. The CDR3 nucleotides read TGTGCCAGCGGGATTACAGGGGATTCACCCCTCCACTTT. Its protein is CASGITGDSPLHF.

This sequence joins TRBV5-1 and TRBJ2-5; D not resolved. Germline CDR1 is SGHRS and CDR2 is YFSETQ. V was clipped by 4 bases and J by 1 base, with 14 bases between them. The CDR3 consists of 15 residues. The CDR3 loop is CASSLRPTGQETQYF. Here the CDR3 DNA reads TGCGCCAGCAGCCTCCGCCCCACTGGCCAAGAGACCCAGTACTTC.

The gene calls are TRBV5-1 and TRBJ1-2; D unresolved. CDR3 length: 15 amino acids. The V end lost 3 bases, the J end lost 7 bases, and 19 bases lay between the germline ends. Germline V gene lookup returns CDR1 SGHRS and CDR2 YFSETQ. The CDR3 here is CASSYDLMEFSGYTF. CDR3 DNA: TGCGCCAGCAGCTACGATCTTATGGAGTTCTCTGGCTACACCTTC.

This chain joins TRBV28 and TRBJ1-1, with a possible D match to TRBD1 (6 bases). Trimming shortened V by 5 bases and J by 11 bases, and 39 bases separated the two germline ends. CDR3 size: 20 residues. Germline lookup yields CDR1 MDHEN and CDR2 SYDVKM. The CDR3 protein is CASSPITGLQGGGSQGNAFF. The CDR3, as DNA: TGTGCCAGCAGTCCCATTACAGGGTTGCAGGGTGGGGGATCACAGGGAAATGCTTTCTTT. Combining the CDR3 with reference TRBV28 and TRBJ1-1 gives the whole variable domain DVKVTQSSRYLVKRTGEKVFLECVQDMDHENMFWYRQDPGLGLRLIYFSYDVKMKEKGDIPEGYSVSREKKERFSLILESASTNQTSMYLCASSPITGLQGGGSQGNAFFGQGTRLTVV.

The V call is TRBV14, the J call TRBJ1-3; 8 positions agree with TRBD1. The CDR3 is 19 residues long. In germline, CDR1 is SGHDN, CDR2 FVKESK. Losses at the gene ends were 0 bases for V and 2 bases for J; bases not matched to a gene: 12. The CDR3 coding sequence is TGTGCCAGCAGCCAAGATAGGGGTCCAGGGGGCCTGGCTGGAAACACCATATATTTT. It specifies CASSQDRGPGGLAGNTIYF.

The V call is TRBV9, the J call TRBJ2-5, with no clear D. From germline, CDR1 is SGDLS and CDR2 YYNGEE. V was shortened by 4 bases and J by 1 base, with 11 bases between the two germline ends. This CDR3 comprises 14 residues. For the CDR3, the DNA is TGTGCCAGCAGCCCGAACCCTAGCCAAGAGACCCAGTACTTC. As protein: CASSPNPSQETQYF.

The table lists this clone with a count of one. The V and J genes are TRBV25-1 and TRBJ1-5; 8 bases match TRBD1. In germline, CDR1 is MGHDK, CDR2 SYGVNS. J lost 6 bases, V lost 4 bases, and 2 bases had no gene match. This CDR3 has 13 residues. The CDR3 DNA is TGTGCCAGCAGTGCAACAGGGGGTCAGCCCCAGCATTTT. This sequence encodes CASSATGGQPQHF.

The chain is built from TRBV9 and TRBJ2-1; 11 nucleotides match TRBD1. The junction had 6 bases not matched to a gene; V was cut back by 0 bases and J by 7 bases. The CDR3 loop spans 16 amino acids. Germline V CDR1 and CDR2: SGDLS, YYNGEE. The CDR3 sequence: CASSVAWGQGVNEQFF. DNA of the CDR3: TGTGCCAGCAGCGTAGCTTGGGGACAGGGGGTGAATGAGCAGTTCTTC.

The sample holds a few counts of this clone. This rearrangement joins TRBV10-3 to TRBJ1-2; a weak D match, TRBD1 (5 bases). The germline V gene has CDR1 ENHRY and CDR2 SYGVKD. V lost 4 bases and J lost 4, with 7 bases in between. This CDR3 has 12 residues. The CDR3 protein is CAISGTSYGYTF. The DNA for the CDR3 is TGTGCCATCAGTGGGACATCCTATGGCTACACCTTC.